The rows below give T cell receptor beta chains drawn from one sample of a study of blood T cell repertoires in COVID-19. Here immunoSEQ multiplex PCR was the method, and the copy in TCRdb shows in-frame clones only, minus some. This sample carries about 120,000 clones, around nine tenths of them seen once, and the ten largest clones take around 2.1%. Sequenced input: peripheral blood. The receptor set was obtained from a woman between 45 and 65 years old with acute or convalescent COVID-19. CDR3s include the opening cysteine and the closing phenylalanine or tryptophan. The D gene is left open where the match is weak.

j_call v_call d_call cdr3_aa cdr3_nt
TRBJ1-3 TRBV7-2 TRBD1 CASSSYRGTGNTIYF TGTGCCAGCAGCTCTTACAGGGGAACCGGAAACACCATATATTTT
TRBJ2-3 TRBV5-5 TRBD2 CASSLGLAITQYF TGTGCCAGCAGCTTGGGACTAGCAATAACGCAGTATTTT
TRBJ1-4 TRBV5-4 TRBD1 CASSLNRGIATNEKLFF TGTGCCAGCAGCCTTAACAGGGGGATTGCAACTAATGAAAAACTGTTTTTT
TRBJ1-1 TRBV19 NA CASRRALNTEAFF TGTGCCAGTAGAAGAGCATTGAACACTGAAGCTTTCTTT
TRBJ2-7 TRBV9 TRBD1 CASSQTGATGYEQYF TGTGCCAGCAGCCAGACAGGGGCCACGGGCTACGAGCAGTACTTC
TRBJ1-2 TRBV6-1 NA CASSEGGEGRRSYTF TGTGCCAGCAGTGAAGGGGGAGAGGGGAGGCGGAGCTACACCTTC
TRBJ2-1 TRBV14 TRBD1 CASSQDQGTATYNEQFF TGTGCCAGCAGCCAAGATCAGGGGACAGCTACCTACAATGAGCAGTTCTTC
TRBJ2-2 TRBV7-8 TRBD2 CASSFRLARELFF TGTGCCAGCAGCTTCAGACTAGCGAGGGAGCTGTTTTTT
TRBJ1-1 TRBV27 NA CASSFEGLNTEAFF TGTGCCAGCAGTTTTGAGGGCTTGAACACTGAAGCTTTCTTT
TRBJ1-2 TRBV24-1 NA CATSDLNYGYTF TGTGCCACCAGTGATCTTAACTATGGCTACACCTTC
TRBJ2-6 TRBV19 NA CASSIVRTGANVLTF TGTGCCAGTAGTATAGTGAGGACTGGGGCCAACGTCCTGACTTTC
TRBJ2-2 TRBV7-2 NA CASSPASTGELFF TGTGCCAGCAGCCCCGCGTCTACCGGGGAGCTGTTTTTT
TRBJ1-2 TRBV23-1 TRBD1 CASSRPNRGNYGYTF TGCGCCAGCAGTCGACCTAACAGGGGTAACTATGGCTACACCTTC
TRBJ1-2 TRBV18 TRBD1 CASSLSGTGAHGYTF TGTGCCAGCTCACTGTCCGGGACAGGAGCCCATGGCTACACCTTC